This T cell receptor beta chain was profiled in a study of esophageal squamous cell carcinoma under preoperative chemotherapy. Study-wide findings and caveats: Abundant clones tended to shrink rather than expand after paclitaxel-nedaplatin. After treatment, tumor-infiltrating lymphocytes seemed to come partly from incoming peripheral T cells, not only local changes.

In the case of this clonotype: Its target is not known.

TCRdb reanalysed the PCR reads using MiXCR and keeps one entry per CDR3 protein. This table holds 10,000 to 15,000 distinct CDR3 sequences, 45% to 55% found once. The CDR3 consists of 13 residues. Germline V gives CDR1 MNHNS, CDR2 SASEGT. Time point of the sample: before preoperative PTX-NDP chemotherapy. Paclitaxel-nedaplatin chemotherapy was given to patients ahead of their surgery. This specimen was acquired from a patient given preoperative chemotherapy. This TCR was recovered from a human donor with esophageal squamous cell carcinoma. The donor label of this sample is uncertain. This rearrangement joins TRBV6-1 to TRBJ2-1, with D perhaps assigned TRBD1 or TRBD2 (5 bases each). TRBJ2-7 matches the DNA end more closely, so the J call is doubtful. Here the CDR3 DNA reads TGTGCCACTTACGGGACGTTGCAAGGGGCGCAGTACTTC. This gives the protein CATYGTLQGAQYF.